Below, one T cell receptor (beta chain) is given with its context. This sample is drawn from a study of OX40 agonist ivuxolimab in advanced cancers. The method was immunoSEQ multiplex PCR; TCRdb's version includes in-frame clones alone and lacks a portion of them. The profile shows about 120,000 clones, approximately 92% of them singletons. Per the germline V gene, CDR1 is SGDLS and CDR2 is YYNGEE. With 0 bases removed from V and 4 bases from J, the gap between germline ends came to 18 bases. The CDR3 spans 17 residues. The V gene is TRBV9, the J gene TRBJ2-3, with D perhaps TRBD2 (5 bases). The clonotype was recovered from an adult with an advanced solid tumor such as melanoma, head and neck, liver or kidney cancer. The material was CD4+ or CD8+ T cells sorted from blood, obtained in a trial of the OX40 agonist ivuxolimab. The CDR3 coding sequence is TGTGCCAGCAGCGTAGGGCCGGGAAGTCACGGCGCAGATACGCAGTATTTT. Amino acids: CASSVGPGSHGADTQYF.